The 24 T cell receptor beta chains presented below share a single source sample, sequenced in a study of blood T cell repertoires in COVID-19. Clones were sequenced by immunoSEQ multiplex PCR, and TCRdb holds only the in-frame ones, with some missing. The repertoire holds roughly 330,000 clones, with around 87% as singletons. The source material was PBMCs or T cells enriched from blood (not recorded which). These receptors were obtained from a woman aged 25 to 39 who had recovered from COVID-19.

J is TRBJ1-2 and V is TRBV4-1; 9 positions match TRBD1. V trimming: 3 bases; J trimming: 8 bases; junction bases outside the gene matches: 10. The CDR3 loop spans 15 amino acids. Germline assignment: CDR1 MGHRA and CDR2 YSYEKL. The CDR3 is CASSQGGTGREGYTF. The DNA of the CDR3 is TGCGCCAGCAGCCAGGGGGGGACAGGGCGGGAAGGCTACACCTTC.

This chain uses TRBV5-1 with TRBJ2-7, with 8 positions matching TRBD2. Trimming cost V 3 bases and J 6 bases; bases outside gene matches: 14. CDR3 length equals 16 residues. The germline gives CDR1 SGHRS, CDR2 YFSETQ. The CDR3, as DNA: TGCGCCAGCAGCTGGACCGGGACTAGGACGCGCGGCGAGCAGTACTTC. It yields the protein CASSWTGTRTRGEQYF.

V usage is TRBV24-1 and J usage is TRBJ2-5, with D possibly matching TRBD1 (5 bases). The V gene's germline CDR1 is KGHDR and CDR2 SFDVKD. V gave up 3 bases and J gave up 3 bases, with 7 bases separating them. The CDR3 is made up of 13 amino acids. The CDR3 sequence is CATSDGREETQYF. As DNA, the CDR3 is TGTGCCACCAGTGATGGCAGGGAAGAGACCCAGTACTTC.

The chain employs TRBV10-1 and TRBJ2-3, with D unresolved. V lost 0 bases and J 8 bases, leaving 6 bases between the germline ends. From germline, CDR1 is WNHNN and CDR2 SYGVQD (reference sequence). This CDR3 comprises 12 residues. The chain's CDR3 is CASSESASTQYF. For the CDR3, the DNA is TGCGCCAGCAGTGAGTCGGCCAGTACGCAGTATTTT.

This clone was observed once. The chain recombines TRBV27 with TRBJ1-1; D is possibly TRBD1 (6 bases). There are 16 residues in the CDR3. Looked up from germline, CDR1 is MNHEY and CDR2 is SMNVEV (reference sequence). V was clipped by 1 base and J by 4 bases, with 16 bases between them. The CDR3 bases are TGTGCCAGCAGTTTATACGCGGGGGGGGCCGGCACTGAAGCTTTCTTT. Protein sequence: CASSLYAGGAGTEAFF.

J is TRBJ1-1 and V is TRBV15; the match to TRBD1 covers 8 bases. The CDR3 extends over 15 amino acids. The germline V gene encodes CDR1 LNHNV and CDR2 YYDKDF (reference sequence). The trim removed 0 bases at V and 11 bases at J, leaving 11 bases unmatched. CDR3 amino acids: CATSRDRGTGQGAFF. CDR3 DNA: TGTGCCACCAGCAGAGATAGGGGGACAGGACAGGGTGCTTTCTTT. The entire variable domain, with the rest obtained from reference TRBV15 and TRBJ1-1, is as follows: DAMVIQNPRYQVTQFGKPVTLSCSQTLNHNVMYWYQQKSSQAPKLLFHYYDKDFNNEADTPDNFQSRRPNTSFCFLDIRSPGLGDTAMYLCATSRDRGTGQGAFFGQGTRLTVV.

The chain joins TRBV7-2 to TRBJ2-1; possible D gene TRBD2, 6 bases. Trimming removed 3 bases from V and 9 bases from J, with 15 bases in between. Germline V lookup: CDR1 SGHTA, CDR2 FQGNSA. The length of the CDR3 is 14 residues. DNA for the CDR3: TGTGCCAGCAGCTTTCCATCATTGGGGGGTGAGCAGTTCTTC. It translates to CASSFPSLGGEQFF.

This chain joins TRBV4-3 and TRBJ2-1, with TRBD1 matching 9 bases. Germline values: CDR1 LGHNA, CDR2 YSLEER. This CDR3 is built from 14 residues. V shed 4 bases and J 3 bases; nucleotides not matched to a gene: 1. CDR3: CASSRDRVYNEQFF. The CDR3 region has the DNA TGCGCCAGCAGCCGGGACAGGGTCTACAATGAGCAGTTCTTC.

The CDR3 region is CASSQREIGDRSNEKLFF. CDR3 nucleotide sequence: TGTGCCAGCAGCCAACGTGAGATTGGGGACAGATCCAATGAAAAACTGTTTTTT. The chain couples TRBV3-1 (or the pseudogene TRBV3-2) to TRBJ1-4, with TRBD1 matching over 7 bases. Germline CDR1 LGHDT, CDR2 YNNKEL (reference sequence). The CDR3 loop spans 18 amino acids. V lost 2 bases to trimming and J lost 5 bases; unmatched junction nucleotides: 14.

This sequence joins TRBV10-3 and TRBJ1-3; D is perhaps TRBD1 (5 bases). The V end was cut by 7 bases, the J end by 4 bases, with 17 bases between. CDR3 length: 15 residues. The germline V gene has CDR1 ENHRY and CDR2 SYGVKD. The CDR3 spells CAITTGRGSGNTIYF. The CDR3 DNA reads TGTGCCATCACCACCGGAAGGGGTTCAGGAAACACCATATATTTT.

The V call is TRBV5-6, the J call TRBJ2-1; 13 positions match TRBD2. The length of the CDR3 is 16 residues. Germline trimming cut 4 bases from V and 2 bases from J; bases unmatched to any gene: 3. Germline CDR1 and CDR2: SGHDT and YYEEEE. CDR3 residues: CASSPLAGGPYNEQFF. For the CDR3, the DNA is TGTGCCAGCAGCCCACTAGCGGGGGGGCCCTACAATGAGCAGTTCTTC. Full variable domain (outside the CDR3, taken from reference TRBV5-6 and TRBJ2-1): DAGVTQSPTHLIKTRGQQVTLRCSPKSGHDTVSWYQQALGQGPQFIFQYYEEEERQRGNFPDRFSGHQFPNYSSELNVNALLLGDSALYLCASSPLAGGPYNEQFFGPGTRLTVL.

This rearrangement joins TRBV9 to TRBJ1-1; TRBD1 matches 8 bases. Germline loops: CDR1 SGDLS, CDR2 YYNGEE. This CDR3 is 17 amino acids long. V gave up 4 bases and J gave up 7 bases; unmatched junction bases: 18. The CDR3 DNA is TGTGCCAGCAGCCTCCGGACAGGGCTGCATTCTGGGGGTGAAGCTTTCTTT. This sequence encodes CASSLRTGLHSGGEAFF.

The chain is built from TRBV6-2 or TRBV6-3 and TRBJ2-7; D is unclear. V lost 2 bases to trimming and J lost 3 bases, with 11 bases between them. The CDR3 totals 14 residues. Germline loops: CDR1 MNHEY, CDR2 SVGEGT. Written as DNA, the CDR3 is TGTGCCAGCAGTTACGAGGCAGTGATCTACGAGCAGTACTTC. As protein: CASSYEAVIYEQYF.

The rearrangement links TRBV7-9 to TRBJ1-1; D gene unclear. The CDR3 runs to 15 residues. Germline-derived CDR1 and CDR2 are SEHNR and FQNEAQ (reference sequence). With 5 bases removed from V and 1 base from J, the gap between germline ends came to 14 bases. The DNA of the CDR3 is TGTGCCAGCAGCCTACACATAGGCGGGAACACTGAAGCTTTCTTT. Translation: CASSLHIGGNTEAFF. Together with reference TRBV7-9 and TRBJ1-1, the CDR3 gives the full variable domain: DTGVSQNPRHKITKRGQNVTFRCDPISEHNRLYWYRQTLGQGPEFLTYFQNEAQLEKSRLLSDRFSAERPKGSFSTLEIQRTEQGDSAMYLCASSLHIGGNTEAFFGQGTRLTVV.

The rearrangement uses TRBV6-1 and TRBJ1-1; D possibly corresponds to TRBD1 (6 bases). V lost 2 bases and J 0 bases, leaving 13 bases between the germline ends. CDR1 and CDR2 (germline): MNHNS, SASEGT. The CDR3 runs to 16 residues. CDR3: CASSELGTLLNTEAFF. CDR3 nucleotides: TGTGCCAGCAGTGAATTGGGGACACTACTGAACACTGAAGCTTTCTTT.

V usage is TRBV4-3 and J usage is TRBJ2-7; 10 bases are shared with TRBD1. The CDR3 extends over 15 amino acids. CDR1 is LGHNA and CDR2 is YSLEER in the germline V gene. Trimming cost V 3 bases and J 12 bases; bases outside gene matches: 14. CDR3 sequence reads: CASSQNPGQGQQVYF. CDR3 bases: TGCGCCAGCAGCCAGAATCCGGGACAGGGGCAACAAGTGTACTTC.

The V call is TRBV9, the J call TRBJ1-3; 8 bases map to TRBD1. This CDR3 has 16 residues. The junction had 6 bases not matched to a gene; V was cut back by 4 bases and J by 0 bases. From germline, CDR1 is SGDLS and CDR2 YYNGEE. The CDR3 DNA reads as TGTGCCAGCAGCCCAAGACAGGGGAGCTCTGGAAACACCATATATTTT. The encoded protein is CASSPRQGSSGNTIYF.

V gene TRBV30 combines with J gene TRBJ1-2; weak D call: TRBD1 (6 bases). V was trimmed by 3 bases and J by 5 bases, leaving 19 bases between them. The germline V gene encodes CDR1 GTSNPN and CDR2 SVGIG (reference sequence). The CDR3 has 15 amino acids. In DNA form, the CDR3 reads TGTGCCTGGAGAACTTGGACAGCTCCTCGGTATGGCTACACCTTC. As protein: CAWRTWTAPRYGYTF.

The CDR3 DNA reads TGTGCCAGCAGTAAGGGACAGGGGAGCTCCTACGAGCAGTACTTC. This sequence encodes CASSKGQGSSYEQYF. The rearrangement joins TRBV6-5 to TRBJ2-7; TRBD1 matches at 10 bases. V lost 5 bases to trimming and J lost 0 bases; unmatched junction nucleotides: 4. The length of the CDR3 is 15 residues. The germline CDR1 and CDR2 sequences are MNHEY and SVGAGI.

The chain combines TRBV9 with TRBJ1-2, with D possibly matching TRBD1 (5 bases). Germline CDR1 SGDLS, CDR2 YYNGEE. The CDR3 is 14 residues long. The V end was cut by 1 base, the J end by 9 bases, with 16 bases between. The CDR3 DNA reads TGTGCCAGCAGCGTATCCGGCAGGGAAGGTCGCTACACCTTC. It yields the protein CASSVSGREGRYTF.

This rearrangement joins TRBV7-2 to TRBJ2-7; 10 bases map to TRBD2. Looked up from germline, CDR1 is SGHTA and CDR2 is FQGNSA. The CDR3 runs 16 residues. With 1 base clipped from V and 11 bases from J, the junction kept 14 bases outside the gene matches. The CDR3 bases are TGTGCCAGCAGCTTAGACCCCCTAGCGGGGGTAAGTAGAAAGTACTTC. Translation: CASSLDPLAGVSRKYF.

This clone appeared once. The chain links TRBV6-5 to TRBJ2-7, with 9 positions matching TRBD1. The CDR3 consists of 15 residues. Germline CDR1 reads MNHEY; CDR2 reads SVGAGI. V lost 8 bases, J lost 4 bases, and 12 bases stayed unmatched. In DNA, the CDR3 is TGTGCCAGCCCCCCGAGGACAGGGGTATTGTACGAGCAGTACTTC. Translating gives CASPPRTGVLYEQYF.

The chain links TRBV27 to TRBJ1-6; unclear D gene. The CDR3 length is 15 residues. Germline-derived CDR1 and CDR2 are MNHEY and SMNVEV (reference sequence). V gave up 4 bases and J gave up 9 bases, with 16 bases separating them. The CDR3 loop is CASSSSLQRGSPLHF. The CDR3 nucleotides read TGTGCCAGCAGTTCCAGCCTGCAACGGGGTTCACCCCTCCACTTT.

This clone has just a few counts. The chain is built from TRBV11-3 and TRBJ1-1; 8 nucleotides match TRBD1. Trimming removed 4 bases from V and 3 bases from J; junction bases left unmatched: 1. The CDR3 is made up of 13 amino acids. Germline-derived CDR1 and CDR2 are SGHNT and YENEEA. In nucleotides, the CDR3 is TGTGCCAGCAGCTCGACAGGGGACACTGAAGCTTTCTTT. This translates into CASSSTGDTEAFF. The complete variable domain, with remaining parts taken from reference TRBV11-3 and TRBJ1-1, reads EAGVVQSPRYKIIEKKQPVAFWCNPISGHNTLYWYLQNLGQGPELLIRYENEEAVDDSQLPKDRFSAERLKGVDSTLKIQPAELGDSAVYLCASSSTGDTEAFFGQGTRLTVV.